This record concerns one TCR beta chain sequence. As yet, its antigen is unknown. The sample comes from a study of Graves' ophthalmopathy and Graves' hyperthyroidism. For repertoire sequencing, the TCR beta CDR3 regions were amplified from RNA transcripts. An opening RT-PCR round employed HTBI primers and preceded a second-round multiplex PCR. TCRdb used MiXCR to reprocess the multiplex PCR reads, holding one entry per CDR3 protein. The data contain about 220,000 distinct CDR3 sequences, 20% to 25% of them singletons. General observations from the study: Blood also carried most expanded thyroid clonotypes exceeding 0.001 frequency.

The TCR comes from a woman aged 45-65 years with Graves' ophthalmopathy. Source material: peripheral blood.

CDR3 amino acids: CASSLHGRTEAFF. In DNA form, the CDR3 reads TGTGCCAGCAGTTTACACGGACGAACCGAAGCTTTCTTT. This sequence joins TRBV28 and TRBJ1-1; no clear D gene. The CDR3 runs 13 residues. Per germline, CDR1 MDHEN and CDR2 SYDVKM. Trimming shortened V by 2 bases and J by 8 bases, and 12 bases separated the two germline ends.